Here is one T cell receptor (beta chain) with its context. Antigen: not known. Clones were sequenced by immunoSEQ multiplex PCR, and TCRdb holds only the in-frame ones, with some missing. The sample holds more than 150,000 clones, roughly nine tenths seen once. This sample was included in a study of T cell responses to AZD1222 COVID-19 vaccine. Germline lookup yields CDR1 SGDLS and CDR2 YYNGEE. The CDR3 sequence is 13 residues long. V was cut by 0 bases and J by 8 bases, with 9 bases left in between. Study-wide results and limits: Just a handful of AZD1222 recipients were seropositive at baseline. The sample set comprised mostly white British donors with more females, and clonal diversity was possibly underestimated. Repertoires were sampled only after the peak T cell response. Per reports, nearly half of all spike-specific TCRs target regions that are unmutated in variants.

The TCR originated in an adult in good health. The V and J genes are TRBV9 and TRBJ1-5; possible D gene TRBD1, 5 bases. Source: peripheral blood, taken on day 0 of AZD1222 vaccination. CDR3 nucleotides: TGTGCCAGCAGCGTAGAGGGGTTGGAGCCCCAGCATTTT. This translates into CASSVEGLEPQHF.